The clone carrying this T cell receptor (beta chain) was seen once. Its antigen is undetermined. Measured with immunoSEQ multiplex PCR; TCRdb has only the in-frame clones, and not every one. The sample has roughly 330,000 clones, around 90% seen once. This sample stems from a study of cytomegalovirus exposure and HLA in healthy donors. Study results and limitations: The majority of TCR sequences were rare, yet some public TCRs appeared in many donors. Cytomegalovirus status was reportedly diagnosed by the classifier with high sensitivity and specificity.

The CDR3 is 11 amino acids. The V gene lost 3 bases and the J gene lost 8 bases, with 7 bases spanning the gap. CDR1 and CDR2 (germline): LNHDA, SQIVND (reference sequence). The TCR sequence derives from a woman between 25 and 40 years old in good health and CMV-seropositive. The sample was PBMCs. The genes are TRBV19 and TRBJ1-1; D uncertain. The CDR3 here is CASSIGMEAFF. CDR3 DNA sequence: TGTGCCAGTAGTATCGGGATGGAAGCTTTCTTT.